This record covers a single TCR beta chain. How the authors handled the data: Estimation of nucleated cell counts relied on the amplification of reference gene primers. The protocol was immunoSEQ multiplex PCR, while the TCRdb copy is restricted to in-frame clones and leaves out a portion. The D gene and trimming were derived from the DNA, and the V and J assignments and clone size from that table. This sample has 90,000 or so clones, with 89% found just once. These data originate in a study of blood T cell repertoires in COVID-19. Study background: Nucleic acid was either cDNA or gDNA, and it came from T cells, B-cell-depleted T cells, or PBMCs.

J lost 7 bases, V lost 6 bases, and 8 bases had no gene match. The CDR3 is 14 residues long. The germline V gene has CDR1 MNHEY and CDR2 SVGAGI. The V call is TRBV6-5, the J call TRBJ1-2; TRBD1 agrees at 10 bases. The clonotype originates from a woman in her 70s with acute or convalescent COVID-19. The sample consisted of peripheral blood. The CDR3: CASRGQGDSSGYTF. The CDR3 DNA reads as TGTGCCAGCAGAGGACAGGGGGACTCGAGTGGCTACACCTTC.